This TCR beta chain was identified in a study of cytomegalovirus exposure and HLA in healthy donors. Study outcomes and limitations: Among TCR beta chains, those listed as cytomegalovirus-associated numbered about 150.

Looked up from germline, CDR1 is SGHNT and CDR2 is YYREEE (reference sequence). Between the trimmed V and J ends, which lost 0 bases and 8 bases, there was a span of 8 bases. The CDR3 runs 12 residues. Turning to this clone: The antigen is not known.

Donors were drawn from the approximately 110-subject validation cohort, separate from the roughly 700-subject first cohort. Profiling relied on immunoSEQ multiplex PCR, and the TCRdb table lists in-frame clones only, not all of them. Counted here are 150,000 or so clones, 75% to 90% occurring once; the ten biggest clones make up more than 20%. This TCR was sampled from a man aged 18 to 29 in good health and CMV-seropositive. V and J are TRBV5-4 and TRBJ1-2; D gene unclear. Sequencing was performed on PBMCs. CDR3 sequence (DNA): TGTGCCAGCAGCTTGGCGAGGAACGGCTACACCTTC. It yields the protein CASSLARNGYTF.